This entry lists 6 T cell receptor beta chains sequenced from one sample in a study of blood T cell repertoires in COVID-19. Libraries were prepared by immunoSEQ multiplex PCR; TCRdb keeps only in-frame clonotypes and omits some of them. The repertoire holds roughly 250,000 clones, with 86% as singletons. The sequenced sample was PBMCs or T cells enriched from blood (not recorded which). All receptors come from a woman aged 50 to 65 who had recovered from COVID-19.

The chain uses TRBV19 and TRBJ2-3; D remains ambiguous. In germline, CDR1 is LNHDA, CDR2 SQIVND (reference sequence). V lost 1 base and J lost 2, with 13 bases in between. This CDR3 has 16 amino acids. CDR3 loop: CASSIGGQANTDTQYF. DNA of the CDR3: TGTGCCAGTAGTATAGGAGGCCAAGCCAACACAGATACGCAGTATTTT.

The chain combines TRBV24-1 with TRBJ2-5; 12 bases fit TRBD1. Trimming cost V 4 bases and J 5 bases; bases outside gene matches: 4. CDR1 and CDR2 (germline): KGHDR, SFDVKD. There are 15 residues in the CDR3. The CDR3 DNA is TGTGCCACCAGTGAGGGGACAGGGGGCTTGGAGACCCAGTACTTC. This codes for CATSEGTGGLETQYF.

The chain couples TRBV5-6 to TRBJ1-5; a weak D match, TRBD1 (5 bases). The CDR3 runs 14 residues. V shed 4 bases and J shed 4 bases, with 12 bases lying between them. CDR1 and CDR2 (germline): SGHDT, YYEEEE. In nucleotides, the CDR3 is TGTGCCAGCAGCCCGGGACTTATTAATCAGCCCCAGCATTTT. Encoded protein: CASSPGLINQPQHF. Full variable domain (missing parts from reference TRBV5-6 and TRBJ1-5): DAGVTQSPTHLIKTRGQQVTLRCSPKSGHDTVSWYQQALGQGPQFIFQYYEEEERQRGNFPDRFSGHQFPNYSSELNVNALLLGDSALYLCASSPGLINQPQHFGDGTRLSIL.

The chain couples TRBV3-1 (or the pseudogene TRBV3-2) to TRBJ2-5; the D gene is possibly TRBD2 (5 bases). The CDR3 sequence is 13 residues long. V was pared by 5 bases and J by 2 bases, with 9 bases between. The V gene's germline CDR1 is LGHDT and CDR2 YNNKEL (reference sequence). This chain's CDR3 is CASSARDQETQYF. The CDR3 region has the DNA TGTGCCAGCAGCGCTCGGGATCAAGAGACCCAGTACTTC.

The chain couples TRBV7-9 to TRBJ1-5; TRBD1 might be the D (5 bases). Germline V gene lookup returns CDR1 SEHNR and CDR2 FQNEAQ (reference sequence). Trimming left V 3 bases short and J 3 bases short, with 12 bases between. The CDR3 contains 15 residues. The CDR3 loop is CASSLADSHNQPQHF. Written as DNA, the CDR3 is TGTGCCAGCAGCTTGGCAGACAGCCACAATCAGCCCCAGCATTTT.

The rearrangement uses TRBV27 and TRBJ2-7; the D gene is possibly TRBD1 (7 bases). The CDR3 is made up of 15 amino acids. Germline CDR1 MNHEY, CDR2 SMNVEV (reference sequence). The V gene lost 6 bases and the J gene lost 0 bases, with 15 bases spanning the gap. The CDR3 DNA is TGTGCCAGCAGGGGCGCGGGACAGTCCTCCTACGAGCAGTACTTC. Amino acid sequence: CASRGAGQSSYEQYF.